This entry lists 23 T cell receptor beta chains sequenced from one sample in a study of spatial heterogeneity in lung cancer (dated by TCRdb to 2018 to 2020). Results the study describes overall, beyond this receptor: The tumor nonsynonymous mutation count correlated with the number of expanded alpha and beta TCRs within the tumor.

The time point label on this specimen signifies: sample taken at primary tumor resection. Library construction relied on 5' RACE. Sequencing relied on a NextSeq 500. TCRdb trimmed the raw reads at Q25, called clones with MiXCR and kept productive beta chains. Every CDR3 protein is listed once, alongside the most common genes and DNA of its rows. The sample table holds around 3,600 distinct CDR3 sequences, of which about 15% were seen once. The ten largest clones add up to 23% of the sample. Their antigens are not known. The sequencing used lung tumor tissue, collected at surgery. Every receptor here comes from a female donor with early-stage non-small cell lung cancer.

Judged by abundance, this clonotype is medium-sized. The library was designed around alpha chains, so this beta chain is a stray read whose abundance carries little weight. The gene calls are TRBV7-9 and TRBJ1-1; D perhaps matches TRBD1 (6 bases). With 5 bases removed from V and 3 bases from J, the gap between germline ends came to 10 bases. CDR1 is SEHNR and CDR2 is FQNEAQ in the germline V gene (reference sequence). The CDR3 contains 13 residues. The DNA of the CDR3 is TGTGCCAGCAGCGAGGGGGGATACACTGAAGCTTTCTTT. It is translated as CASSEGGYTEAFF.

This clonotype counts as medium-sized (0.01 to 0.1%). With the library built for alpha chains, this beta chain is off target and its frequency is not meaningful. V gene TRBV6-6 combines with J gene TRBJ2-7; 7 nucleotides agree with TRBD2. With 8 bases clipped from V and 2 bases from J, the junction kept 3 bases outside the gene matches. The germline gives CDR1 MNHNY, CDR2 SVGAGI (reference sequence). This CDR3 contains 12 residues. CDR3 DNA sequence: TGTGCCAGCGGGGCGGGGGCCTACGAGCAGTACTTC. Translating it yields CASGAGAYEQYF.

This clonotype is judged medium-sized. As an off-target read in a library built for alpha chains, this beta chain has a frequency of little significance. The chain uses TRBV6-2 or TRBV6-3 and TRBJ2-1, with 10 bases identical to TRBD2. The germline V gene encodes CDR1 MNHEY and CDR2 SVGEGT. The CDR3 runs 16 residues. V lost 5 bases to trimming and J lost 4 bases; unmatched junction nucleotides: 8. The CDR3 is CASSPQAGGRYNEQFF. The DNA for the CDR3 is TGTGCCAGCAGTCCCCAAGCGGGGGGGCGGTACAATGAGCAGTTCTTC.

By frequency in the sample, this clonotype is medium-sized. The library was prepared for alpha chains; this beta chain is a stray read, so its frequency means little. The chain couples TRBV6-6 to TRBJ2-7; D not resolved. The CDR3 runs 14 residues. Between the trimmed V and J ends, which lost 5 bases and 2 bases, there was a span of 13 bases. Germline CDR1 and CDR2: MNHNY and SVGAGI (reference sequence). The DNA of the CDR3 is TGTGCCAGCAGTCCCCCCACGGCTGCCTACGAGCAGTACTTC. Translated: CASSPPTAAYEQYF.

Of note for this clonotype: This beta chain lies outside the target of a library built for alpha chains; its clone size means little. The chain combines TRBV24-1 with TRBJ2-2, with 7 bases aligning to TRBD1. V dropped 7 bases and J dropped 1; count of bases not matched to a gene: 5. Germline values: CDR1 KGHDR, CDR2 SFDVKD. CDR3 length: 15 amino acids. CDR3 nucleotides: TGTGCCACCAGCCGGACAGGACGGAACACCGGGGAGCTGTTTTTT. This encodes CATSRTGRNTGELFF.

A note on this clonotype: In a library made to pick up alpha chains, this beta chain is a stray read with a size that means little. The chain carries TRBV28 and TRBJ2-1, with no clear D. The CDR3 runs 16 residues. From germline, CDR1 is MDHEN and CDR2 SYDVKM. V lost 6 bases and J 0 bases, leaving 15 bases between the germline ends. The CDR3 nucleotides read TGTGCCAGCAGACGAATACGCGTGAGCTCCTACAATGAGCAGTTCTTC. As protein: CASRRIRVSSYNEQFF.

Many counts were recorded for this clonotype. Because this beta chain is a stray read in a library intended to capture alpha chains, its abundance should not be given much weight. This chain uses TRBV19 with TRBJ2-5, with 8 bases matching TRBD2. The V gene end was trimmed by 2 bases and the J gene end by 0 bases; junction bases not matched to a gene: 5. The germline V gene encodes CDR1 LNHDA and CDR2 SQIVND (reference sequence). The CDR3 is 16 residues long. CDR3 residues: CASSIPGSGDQETQYF. The CDR3 DNA follows: TGTGCCAGTAGTATACCGGGTAGCGGGGACCAAGAGACCCAGTACTTC. Looking up the rest from reference TRBV19 and TRBJ2-5 gives the full variable domain: DGGITQSPKYLFRKEGQNVTLSCEQNLNHDAMYWYRQDPGQGLRLIYYSQIVNDFQKGDIAEGYSVSREKKESFPLTVTSAQKNPTAFYLCASSIPGSGDQETQYFGPGTRLLVL.

This clonotype is termed medium-sized. This beta chain is off target for a library built for alpha chains, so its abundance means little. The V call is TRBV6-1, the J call TRBJ1-1; D unclear. From germline, CDR1 is MNHNS and CDR2 SASEGT. Deletions cut 4 bases from V and 2 bases from J, with 14 bases between. The CDR3 spans 15 residues. The CDR3 region has the DNA TGTGCCAGCAGTGTAAGAGCCCGTCCAAACACTGAAGCTTTCTTT. Amino acids: CASSVRARPNTEAFF.

A remark on this clonotype: This beta chain was picked up by a library intended for alpha chains and is off target, so its count carries little meaning. The chain uses TRBV20-1 and TRBJ2-3; 8 nucleotides match TRBD2. The germline gives CDR1 DFQATT, CDR2 SNEGSKA (reference sequence). This CDR3 spans 16 amino acids. The ends lost 0 bases at V and 4 bases at J; junction bases unmatched: 9. CDR3 in amino acids: CSARDHGGGLSDTQYF. DNA for the CDR3: TGCAGTGCTAGAGATCACGGGGGGGGCCTATCAGATACGCAGTATTTT.

At least ten counts were recorded for this clonotype. The library was built for alpha chains, so this beta chain is an off-target read and its size means little. The chain has TRBV11-2 and TRBJ1-6; D gene uncertain. V lost 1 base and J 8 bases, leaving 15 bases between the germline ends. The length of the CDR3 is 16 residues. Germline CDR1 is SGHAT and CDR2 is FQNNGV. This CDR3 reads CASSLVGGPGDSPLHF. The CDR3 nucleotides read TGTGCCAGCAGCTTAGTGGGAGGACCTGGGGATTCACCCCTCCACTTT.

This clonotype was observed many times. This beta chain is an unintended read in a library built for alpha chains; its size means little. The chain employs TRBV12-3 or TRBV12-4 and TRBJ1-4, with TRBD1 as a possible D gene (5 bases). The CDR3 length is 15 residues. V lost 5 bases, J lost 3 bases, and 13 bases lay in between. This chain's CDR3 is CASSPGGTANEKLFF. CDR3 sequence (DNA): TGTGCCAGCAGTCCGGGGGGAACAGCTAATGAAAAACTGTTTTTT.

As concerns this clonotype: Here the CDR3 omits its conserved ending phenylalanine or tryptophan, so a read error is the likely source. A library made for alpha chains picked up this beta chain off target, so its size means little. The chain couples TRBV6-5 to TRBJ2-3; TRBD2 is a possible D gene (5 bases). V was pared by 2 bases and J by 0 bases, with 6 bases between. Per the germline V gene, CDR1 is MNHEY and CDR2 is SVGAGI. This CDR3 comprises 14 residues. This CDR3 reads CASSYLASTDTQYS. The CDR3 region has the DNA TGTGCCAGCAGTTACCTAGCTAGCACAGATACGCAGTATTCT.

In this sample, this clonotype is medium-sized. This beta chain is a stray read from a library made for alpha chains; its abundance is not meaningful. The chain carries TRBV6-2 or TRBV6-3 and TRBJ1-2; unclear D gene. Trimming cost V 6 bases and J 5 bases, with 31 bases left between them. CDR1 and CDR2 from the germline V gene are MNHEY and SVGEGT. This CDR3 contains 19 residues. The CDR3 DNA sequence: TGTGCCAGCAGCCCCCCCGTCTTGCCGGGAGTCCAAAGGGCTTATGGCTACACCTTC. Its translation: CASSPPVLPGVQRAYGYTF.

This clonotype was seen at least ten times. This beta chain is a stray sequence in a library constructed for alpha chains; its clone size is not meaningful. The chain couples TRBV5-1 to TRBJ2-5; TRBD1 is a possible D gene (7 bases). V dropped 4 bases and J dropped 4 bases, with 17 bases sitting between them. This CDR3 is 15 amino acids long. Germline assignment: CDR1 SGHRS and CDR2 YFSETQ. CDR3 amino acids: CASSDPQGGGETQYF. CDR3 sequence (DNA): TGCGCCAGCAGCGACCCCCAGGGGGGAGGAGAGACCCAGTACTTC.

By proportion, this clonotype is medium-sized (0.01 to 0.1%). This beta chain represents an off-target read in a library built for alpha chains; its size is of limited meaning. V and J are TRBV18 and TRBJ1-1, with a weak D call TRBD1 (5 bases). The CDR3 loop spans 12 amino acids. Trimming left V 8 bases short and J 4 bases short, with 11 bases between. Germline lookup yields CDR1 KGHSH and CDR2 LQKENI. The DNA of the CDR3 is TGTGCCAGCCAAATCGGGGGCACTGAAGCTTTCTTT. Encoded protein: CASQIGGTEAFF.

By share of the sample, this clonotype is medium-sized. This beta chain is an off-target read within a library intended for alpha chains, so its frequency means little. The CDR3 loop reads CASSLRLSYEQYF. In nucleotides, the CDR3 is TGCGCCAGCAGCTTGAGACTCTCCTACGAGCAGTACTTC. The chain couples TRBV5-1 to TRBJ2-7; D is unresolved. Germline V lookup: CDR1 SGHRS, CDR2 YFSETQ. The CDR3 is made up of 13 amino acids. V shed 1 base and J shed 0 bases, with 5 bases lying between them.

By share, this clonotype counts as medium-sized (0.01 to 0.1%). In a library made to pick up alpha chains, this beta chain is a stray read with a size that means little. V gene TRBV11-1 combines with J gene TRBJ2-6; no definite D call. Trimming took 0 bases from V and 3 from J, leaving 0 bases between them. There are 13 residues in the CDR3. Germline-derived CDR1 and CDR2 are SGHAT and FQDESV (reference sequence). The DNA for the CDR3 is TGTGCCAGCAGCTTAGCTGGGGCCAACGTCCTGACTTTC. As protein: CASSLAGANVLTF.

This clonotype has ten or more counts. The library was built for alpha chains, so this beta chain is an off-target read and its size means little. This chain connects TRBV5-1 to TRBJ1-2; tentative D call: TRBD1 (6 bases). The V and J ends lost 3 bases and 4 bases respectively, with 10 bases between them. This CDR3 contains 13 residues. Looked up from germline, CDR1 is SGHRS and CDR2 is YFSETQ. CDR3: CASSSGEIYGYTF. CDR3 in DNA: TGCGCCAGCAGCTCAGGGGAGATCTATGGCTACACCTTC.

In its sample, this clonotype is medium-sized. This beta chain lies outside the target of a library built for alpha chains; its clone size means little. The rearrangement joins TRBV28 to TRBJ2-2; 7 nucleotides align to TRBD1. Germline V CDR1 and CDR2: MDHEN, SYDVKM. V lost 2 bases and J lost 3; bases outside the gene matches: 9. The CDR3 loop spans 17 amino acids. The CDR3 region is CASSLNEQGYDTGELFF. CDR3 in DNA: TGTGCCAGCAGTTTAAACGAACAGGGGTATGACACCGGGGAGCTGTTTTTT.

This clonotype was counted a single time. This beta chain lies outside the target of a library built for alpha chains; its clone size means little. V and J are TRBV5-1 and TRBJ1-1, with TRBD1 matching over 7 bases. The CDR3 has 15 residues. CDR1 is SGHRS, CDR2 YFSETQ, per germline. With V trimmed by 1 base and J by 0 bases, 3 bases remained unmatched. CDR3 DNA: TGCGCCAGCAGCTTGACTGGGACAGTGAACACTGAAGCTTTCTTT. It translates to CASSLTGTVNTEAFF.

This clonotype is medium-sized within its sample. The library was prepared for alpha chains; this beta chain is a stray read, so its frequency means little. The rearrangement links TRBV7-9 to TRBJ2-1, with TRBD1 identical over 7 bases. Trimming took 0 bases from V and 7 from J; bases not matched to a gene: 15. Germline CDR1 SEHNR, CDR2 FQNEAQ (reference sequence). The length of the CDR3 is 18 residues. CDR3 sequence reads: CASSLAYLGTVRSNEQFF. The CDR3, as DNA: TGTGCCAGCAGCTTAGCGTATCTAGGGACAGTGCGGAGTAATGAGCAGTTCTTC. The full variable domain, rest sourced from reference TRBV7-9 and TRBJ2-1, is DTGVSQNPRHKITKRGQNVTFRCDPISEHNRLYWYRQTLGQGPEFLTYFQNEAQLEKSRLLSDRFSAERPKGSFSTLEIQRTEQGDSAMYLCASSLAYLGTVRSNEQFFGPGTRLTVL.

Sample share makes this clonotype medium-sized. Little can be read into the size of this beta chain, an off-target read in a library designed for alpha chains. The V and J genes are TRBV20-1 and TRBJ1-1; unclear D gene. CDR3 length equals 12 residues. CDR1 is DFQATT and CDR2 is SNEGSKA in the germline V gene (reference sequence). V lost 5 bases and J 3 bases, leaving 10 bases between the germline ends. CDR3 DNA: TGCAGTGCTCCGCGGGCCGACACTGAAGCTTTCTTT. Its translation: CSAPRADTEAFF.

Comments on this clonotype: The library was prepared for alpha chains; this beta chain is a stray read, so its frequency means little. J is TRBJ1-5 and V is TRBV20-1; D is ambiguous. This CDR3 has 15 amino acids. The ends were cut back, 0 bases at V and 0 bases at J, with 9 bases in the middle. Germline V gene data show CDR1 as DFQATT and CDR2 as SNEGSKA (reference sequence). This CDR3 is CSARDPASSNQPQHF. In DNA, the CDR3 is TGCAGTGCTAGAGATCCGGCGAGTAGCAATCAGCCCCAGCATTTT.